These 21 T cell receptor beta chains were all obtained from the same sample, sequenced in a study of blood T cell repertoires in COVID-19 (TCRdb year 2020). The library relied on the immunoSEQ multiplex PCR assay. TCRdb obtained this table from immuneACCESS and retained in-frame rearrangements with V and J assigned. These tables miss some clones; where compared with another copy, unresolved V genes account for less than half of the shortfall, and the remainder is unexplained. This sample lists more than 100,000 clones; about two thirds were detected once. The top ten hold approximately 0.86% of the sample. What was sequenced was peripheral blood. These receptors were taken from a human donor with acute or convalescent COVID-19. The donor label of this sample is uncertain.

The J gene is TRBJ1-4, the V gene TRBV2, with TRBD1 matching over 9 bases. Per the germline V gene, CDR1 is SNHLY and CDR2 is FYNNEI. CDR3 length: 15 residues. The junction had 5 bases not matched to a gene; V was cut back by 6 bases and J by 3 bases. The CDR3 region has the DNA TGTGCCAGCAGAGTGGGACAGGGACCTAATGAAAAACTGTTTTTT. It is translated as CASRVGQGPNEKLFF.

The chain has TRBV2 and TRBJ1-5; no clear D gene. This CDR3 has 14 residues. V lost 6 bases, J lost 3 bases, and 12 bases lay in between. From germline, CDR1 is SNHLY and CDR2 FYNNEI. The CDR3 nucleotides are TGTGCCAGCAGCCCTTGGGCCCTCAATCAGCCCCAGCATTTT. Encoded protein: CASSPWALNQPQHF.

This rearrangement joins TRBV10-2 to TRBJ1-5; 9 bases agree with TRBD1. V trimming: 3 bases; J trimming: 0 bases; junction bases outside the gene matches: 9. CDR1 is WSHSY and CDR2 is SAAADI in the germline V gene. This CDR3 is 18 amino acids long. CDR3 bases: TGCGCCAGCAGTGACCTCGGGACAGGGAGAGGTAGCAATCAGCCCCAGCATTTT. It is translated as CASSDLGTGRGSNQPQHF.

This clone was observed a handful of times. The genes are TRBV10-1 and TRBJ1-6; 8 bases fit TRBD1. Germline values: CDR1 WNHNN, CDR2 SYGVQD (reference sequence). This CDR3 comprises 18 residues. J lost 5 bases, V lost 0 bases, and 9 bases had no gene match. The CDR3 spells CASSESDRDPNDNSPLHF. CDR3 nucleotides: TGCGCCAGCAGTGAGTCGGACAGGGACCCCAACGATAATTCACCCCTCCACTTT.

This chain links TRBV18 with TRBJ1-5; 8 positions match TRBD1. J lost 1 base, V lost 4 bases, and 6 bases had no gene match. Germline values: CDR1 KGHSH, CDR2 LQKENI. The CDR3 consists of 16 residues. Here the CDR3 DNA reads TGTGCCAGCTCACTGGGGACAGGAGGGAGCAATCAGCCCCAGCATTTT. As protein: CASSLGTGGSNQPQHF.

The chain is built from TRBV18 and TRBJ1-3; TRBD1 aligns across 8 bases. The germline V gene encodes CDR1 KGHSH and CDR2 LQKENI. CDR3 length: 15 amino acids. V lost 5 bases and J lost 0; bases outside the gene matches: 3. The CDR3 loop reads CASSGTGVSGNTIYF. CDR3 DNA sequence: TGTGCCAGCTCAGGGACAGGCGTCTCTGGAAACACCATATATTTT.

V is TRBV7-8 and J is TRBJ2-1, with 11 nucleotides matching TRBD2. V lost 0 bases, J lost 6 bases, and 1 base stayed unmatched. Per germline, CDR1 SGHVS and CDR2 FQNEAQ. The CDR3 loop spans 15 amino acids. In DNA form, the CDR3 reads TGTGCCAGCAGCTTAGCTAGCGGGGGGGCCAATGAGCAGTTCTTC. Protein: CASSLASGGANEQFF.

The chain joins TRBV2 to TRBJ1-4; maybe TRBD1 (5 bases). The CDR3 is 15 residues long. The V end was cut by 5 bases, the J end by 4 bases, with 14 bases between. The V gene's germline CDR1 is SNHLY and CDR2 FYNNEI. The CDR3 region is CASSLPGINNEKLFF. For the CDR3, the DNA is TGTGCCAGCAGTCTACCAGGGATCAATAATGAAAAACTGTTTTTT.

The CDR3 coding sequence is TGTGCCAGCAGTCTACGCAATCAGCCCCAGCATTTT. Translated: CASSLRNQPQHF. This chain connects TRBV27 to TRBJ1-5; D unresolved. CDR1 is MNHEY, CDR2 SMNVEV, per germline (reference sequence). The CDR3 is 12 amino acids. V gave up 5 bases and J gave up 2 bases, with 4 bases separating them.

This clone showed up just a few times. The CDR3 DNA follows: TGCGCCAGCAGTTACGACAGGGATACCCAGTACTTC. This translates into CASSYDRDTQYF. The chain couples TRBV5-1 to TRBJ2-5; TRBD1 aligns across 7 bases. The CDR3 contains 12 residues. The germline CDR1 and CDR2 sequences are SGHRS and YFSETQ. V was clipped by 5 bases and J by 8 bases; unmatched bases: 6.

The chain employs TRBV2 and TRBJ1-6; a possible D gene is TRBD1 (6 bases). Trimming took off 2 bases at V and 10 bases at J, with 15 bases between the two ends. Per the germline V gene, CDR1 is SNHLY and CDR2 is FYNNEI. This CDR3 spans 15 amino acids. The CDR3 spells CASSESTGKRSPLHF. CDR3 sequence (DNA): TGTGCCAGCAGTGAAAGTACAGGGAAGAGGTCACCCCTCCACTTT.

This clone came up once. V and J are TRBV5-1 and TRBJ1-6; 11 bases match TRBD1. J lost 7 bases, V lost 4 bases, and 4 bases had no gene match. The CDR3 sequence is 15 residues long. Germline V CDR1 and CDR2: SGHRS, YFSETQ. CDR3 coding DNA: TGCGCCAGCAGCACCCGGGACAGGGGGAATTCACCCCTCCACTTT. Its protein is CASSTRDRGNSPLHF.

This sequence joins TRBV19 and TRBJ2-6, with 9 bases aligning to TRBD1. The V gene's germline CDR1 is LNHDA and CDR2 SQIVND (reference sequence). The V gene end was trimmed by 7 bases and the J gene end by 0 bases; junction bases not matched to a gene: 7. The CDR3 runs to 17 residues. CDR3 bases: TGTGCCAGTACAGGAGGACAGGGGTCCTCTGGGGCCAACGTCCTGACTTTC. Translating it yields CASTGGQGSSGANVLTF. The full variable domain, in which reference TRBV19 and TRBJ2-6 provide the parts outside the CDR3, is DGGITQSPKYLFRKEGQNVTLSCEQNLNHDAMYWYRQDPGQGLRLIYYSQIVNDFQKGDIAEGYSVSREKKESFPLTVTSAQKNPTAFYLCASTGGQGSSGANVLTFGAGSRLTVL.

In its sample, this clone was seen a few times. The chain is built from TRBV18 and TRBJ2-5; a possible D gene is TRBD2 (5 bases). CDR3 size: 18 residues. Germline CDR1 is KGHSH and CDR2 is LQKENI. Trimming shortened V by 3 bases and J by 1 base, and 21 bases separated the two germline ends. This CDR3 is CASSPSGSTGLSQETQYF. In nucleotides, the CDR3 is TGTGCCAGCTCACCTTCGGGGAGCACCGGCCTAAGCCAAGAGACCCAGTACTTC.

The chain combines TRBV4-1 with TRBJ2-1; tentatively, D is TRBD2 (7 bases). V shed 1 base and J shed 4 bases, with 11 bases lying between them. CDR1 is MGHRA, CDR2 YSYEKL, per germline. This CDR3 is built from 15 residues. CDR3 DNA sequence: TGCGCCAGCAGCCAAGGGGGGGGCCGGTACAATGAGCAGTTCTTC. It specifies CASSQGGGRYNEQFF.

The chain carries TRBV6-5 and TRBJ2-2; 7 bases line up with TRBD1. With V trimmed by 7 bases and J by 11 bases, 13 bases remained unmatched. The CDR3 runs to 14 residues. CDR1 MNHEY and CDR2 SVGAGI come from the germline V gene. The CDR3 region is CASTGQVRQGELFF. The CDR3, as DNA: TGTGCCAGCACTGGCCAAGTCCGACAGGGAGAGCTGTTTTTT.

The chain couples TRBV12-3 or TRBV12-4 to TRBJ1-1; no clear D. The CDR3 is made up of 13 amino acids. Trimming took 6 bases from V and 1 from J, leaving 9 bases between them. CDR3 DNA sequence: TGTGCCAGCAGCTCACAGCCGAACACTGAAGCTTTCTTT. Protein: CASSSQPNTEAFF.

This clone was seen more than once but under ten times. The rearrangement links TRBV6-1 to TRBJ2-4; D is possibly TRBD2 (5 bases). Between the trimmed V and J ends, which lost 4 bases and 2 bases, there was a span of 18 bases. Germline CDR1 and CDR2: MNHNS and SASEGT. The CDR3 contains 17 residues. CDR3 loop: CASSVPRAQDPKNIQYF. In DNA, the CDR3 is TGTGCCAGCAGTGTACCGAGGGCCCAGGATCCCAAAAACATTCAGTACTTC.

This sequence joins TRBV5-1 and TRBJ1-2, with a weak D call TRBD1 (5 bases). The CDR3 totals 16 residues. CDR1 and CDR2 from the germline V gene are SGHRS and YFSETQ. Between the trimmed V and J ends, which lost 4 bases and 2 bases, there was a span of 18 bases. The CDR3 sequence is CASSQYTDRQNYGYTF. In nucleotides, the CDR3 is TGCGCCAGCAGCCAATACACAGACCGACAGAACTATGGCTACACCTTC.

The chain couples TRBV7-9 to TRBJ1-1, with 9 nucleotides matching TRBD1. CDR1 and CDR2 from the germline V gene are SEHNR and FQNEAQ (reference sequence). The CDR3 runs 15 residues. With V trimmed by 5 bases and J by 5 bases, 9 bases remained unmatched. DNA of the CDR3: TGTGCCAGCAGCCAACCCACAGGGGGCGCGACTGAAGCTTTCTTT. Amino acids: CASSQPTGGATEAFF.

The gene calls are TRBV12-3 or TRBV12-4 and TRBJ1-2; 7 positions match TRBD1. The CDR3 has 11 amino acids. J gave up 8 bases and V 6 bases, and 3 bases lay outside the gene matches. CDR3 DNA: TGTGCCAGCAGCGACAGGGTAGGCTACACCTTC. This sequence encodes CASSDRVGYTF.